The text below deals with one T cell receptor (beta chain). Its antigen is not identified. Each CDR3 protein gets one entry in TCRdb, which reprocessed the 5' RACE reads and gives no DNA. There are about 160,000 distinct CDR3 sequences in the sample, with 2.4% held by the top ten. Blood samples of about 2.5 ml were drawn from every donor. The CDR3 spans 13 residues. The data are from a study of monozygotic twins with inflammatory bowel disease. Findings and limits, study-wide: Repertoire similarity did not differ between concordant and discordant twins, perhaps due to limited power.

Sequencing was done on a sample of blood. The receptor's source is a human donor with ulcerative colitis or Crohn's disease, or a healthy co-twin of an affected twin (not recorded which). V is TRBV12-3 or TRBV12-4 and J is TRBJ2-7; the D call from TCRdb, TRBD2, cannot be confirmed without DNA. Here the CDR3 reads CASSDREGDEQYF.